The 28 T cell receptor beta chains below all came from one sample that was sequenced in a study of blood T cell repertoires in COVID-19. Repertoires were generated with immunoSEQ multiplex PCR, while TCRdb's copy carries only in-frame clones and drops some. The sample has some 150,000 clones; roughly nine tenths are singletons. Sequencing was done on a sample of peripheral blood. Receptors originate from a woman of 80 years or more in a cohort sampled during active or convalescent COVID-19.

This clone appeared a few times. The chain links TRBV19 to TRBJ2-1; D gene ambiguous. The germline V and J ends were trimmed by 9 bases and 6 bases, with 15 bases remaining between them. CDR3 size: 13 residues. The germline CDR1 and CDR2 sequences are LNHDA and SQIVND (reference sequence). CDR3 sequence: CASWRTGGNEQFF. CDR3 nucleotides: TGTGCCAGCTGGAGAACCGGTGGCAATGAGCAGTTCTTC.

This chain links TRBV19 with TRBJ2-1; TRBD1 matches 8 bases. This CDR3 has 15 amino acids. With 7 bases clipped from V and 8 bases from J, the junction kept 13 bases outside the gene matches. Germline V lookup: CDR1 LNHDA, CDR2 SQIVND (reference sequence). The CDR3 loop is CASNKQGGRWDEQFF. The DNA of the CDR3 is TGTGCCAGTAACAAACAGGGGGGAAGGTGGGATGAGCAGTTCTTC.

The chain has TRBV6-5 and TRBJ2-6; tentatively, D is TRBD2 (5 bases). In germline, CDR1 is MNHEY, CDR2 SVGAGI. This CDR3 is built from 15 residues. V was pared by 8 bases and J by 0 bases, with 11 bases between. In DNA form, the CDR3 reads TGTGCCAGCCACCGGGGAAACTCTGGGGCCAACGTCCTGACTTTC. It codes for CASHRGNSGANVLTF.

This clone has just one count. V gene TRBV2 combines with J gene TRBJ2-7; D is ambiguous. The germline V and J ends were trimmed by 4 bases and 3 bases, with 7 bases remaining between them. This CDR3 is built from 12 residues. The germline V gene has CDR1 SNHLY and CDR2 FYNNEI. For the CDR3, the DNA is TGTGCCAGCAGTGCAAACGGCTACGAGCAGTACGTC. Amino acids: CASSANGYEQYV.

This chain connects TRBV6-2 or TRBV6-3 to TRBJ2-2; D perhaps matches TRBD2 (6 bases). Trimming took 2 bases from V and 4 from J, leaving 14 bases between them. The CDR3 sequence is 16 residues long. CDR1 and CDR2 from the germline V gene are MNHEY and SVGEGT. CDR3 region: CASSYRLGPGTGELFF. DNA for the CDR3: TGTGCCAGCAGTTACCGACTAGGCCCCGGCACCGGGGAGCTGTTTTTT.

V is TRBV11-2 and J is TRBJ2-5, with 8 bases lining up with TRBD2. V lost 5 bases to trimming and J lost 1 base; unmatched junction nucleotides: 12. Germline loops: CDR1 SGHAT, CDR2 FQNNGV. This CDR3 is built from 17 residues. Here the CDR3 DNA reads TGTGCCAGCAGCCCCAATCCCTCCACTAGCGGCCAAGAGACCCAGTACTTC. It encodes CASSPNPSTSGQETQYF.

This clone was seen only once. The CDR3 bases are TGTGCCAGCAGTGATGGTCGGTTTAACAGGTACAATGAGCAGTTCTTC. Translation: CASSDGRFNRYNEQFF. The chain is built from TRBV25-1 and TRBJ2-1; D may be TRBD1 (5 bases). The CDR3 covers 16 residues. The germline V gene encodes CDR1 MGHDK and CDR2 SYGVNS. Trimming took 3 bases from V and 4 from J, leaving 16 bases between them.

V and J are TRBV25-1 and TRBJ1-5; D is uncertain. Germline CDR1 and CDR2: MGHDK and SYGVNS. Trimming removed 4 bases from V and 4 bases from J, with 11 bases in between. This CDR3 comprises 14 residues. CDR3 sequence: CASSALSSNQPQHF. The DNA of the CDR3 is TGTGCCAGCAGTGCACTTAGTTCTAATCAGCCCCAGCATTTT. The full variable domain, completed using reference TRBV25-1 and TRBJ1-5, is EADIYQTPRYLVIGTGKKITLECSQTMGHDKMYWYQQDPGMELHLIHYSYGVNSTEKGDLSSESTVSRIRTEHFPLTLESARPSHTSQYLCASSALSSNQPQHFGDGTRLSIL.

The chain is built from TRBV24-1 and TRBJ2-2; 8 positions match TRBD2. V lost 6 bases to trimming and J lost 1 base; unmatched junction nucleotides: 3. Germline V gene sequence: CDR1 KGHDR, CDR2 SFDVKD. This CDR3 has 15 amino acids. The CDR3 is CATSPAGVNTGELFF. For the CDR3, the DNA is TGTGCCACCAGTCCAGCGGGAGTGAACACCGGGGAGCTGTTTTTT.

This clone has a single count. The chain links TRBV2 to TRBJ1-3; possible D gene TRBD1, 5 bases. Trimming left V 9 bases short and J 8 bases short, with 14 bases between. CDR3 size: 12 residues. In germline, CDR1 is SNHLY, CDR2 FYNNEI. The CDR3 DNA reads TGTGCCAGTAGTCGGGACTTTTACACCATATATTTT. Its protein product is CASSRDFYTIYF.

This clone occurred once. This sequence joins TRBV2 and TRBJ1-1, with a tentative D call TRBD1 (6 bases). The CDR3 sequence is 16 residues long. The V gene's germline CDR1 is SNHLY and CDR2 FYNNEI. V dropped 7 bases and J dropped 0 bases, with 18 bases sitting between them. DNA for the CDR3: TGTGCCAGCACTCCGAGCGGACAGACCATGAACACTGAAGCTTTCTTT. Its protein product is CASTPSGQTMNTEAFF.

This clone occurred a few times. This chain joins TRBV2 and TRBJ1-1; 8 bases map to TRBD1. CDR1 is SNHLY and CDR2 is FYNNEI in the germline V gene. Trimming removed 7 bases from V and 3 bases from J; junction bases left unmatched: 10. This CDR3 comprises 15 residues. CDR3 DNA sequence: TGTGCCAGCACGAGGGACAGGTCCGGGGACACTGAAGCTTTCTTT. Translation: CASTRDRSGDTEAFF.

V usage is TRBV5-6 and J usage is TRBJ2-5; D is ambiguous. This CDR3 region has 12 residues. From germline, CDR1 is SGHDT and CDR2 YYEEEE. V lost 2 bases and J 3 bases, leaving 5 bases between the germline ends. Here the CDR3 reads CASSFGEETQYF. The CDR3 coding sequence is TGTGCCAGCAGCTTCGGAGAAGAGACCCAGTACTTC.

The chain uses TRBV9 and TRBJ1-5; 8 bases align to TRBD1. This CDR3 is built from 16 residues. V was pared by 0 bases and J by 3 bases, with 5 bases of the junction left unmatched. From germline, CDR1 is SGDLS and CDR2 YYNGEE. CDR3: CASSVGPDRVNQPQHF. The DNA for the CDR3 is TGTGCCAGCAGCGTAGGCCCGGACAGGGTCAATCAGCCCCAGCATTTT.

The rearrangement joins TRBV19 to TRBJ1-5, with 10 bases aligning to TRBD1. V trimming: 6 bases; J trimming: 6 bases; junction bases outside the gene matches: 14. The V gene's germline CDR1 is LNHDA and CDR2 SQIVND (reference sequence). The CDR3 sequence is 17 residues long. The CDR3 is CASRGGLGQGSSQPQHF. For the CDR3, the DNA is TGTGCCAGTAGAGGAGGTTTGGGACAGGGGTCGAGTCAGCCCCAGCATTTT.

The chain has TRBV27 and TRBJ1-1; 11 bases line up with TRBD1. There are 15 residues in the CDR3. Looked up from germline, CDR1 is MNHEY and CDR2 is SMNVEV (reference sequence). With V trimmed by 8 bases and J by 2 bases, 7 bases remained unmatched. The DNA for the CDR3 is TGTGCCAGCGGGTCGGACAGGGGGCGAAACACTGAAGCTTTCTTT. It is translated as CASGSDRGRNTEAFF.

The V and J genes are TRBV5-4 and TRBJ2-1; possible D gene TRBD1, 6 bases. CDR1 and CDR2 (germline): SGHNT, YYREEE (reference sequence). Trimming removed 5 bases at V and 0 bases at J, with 18 bases between. This CDR3 has 17 amino acids. CDR3 sequence reads: CASRRDGGQSSYNEQFF. The CDR3 nucleotides read TGTGCCAGCAGACGGGACGGAGGACAGAGCTCCTACAATGAGCAGTTCTTC.

The chain uses TRBV10-3 and TRBJ1-2; TRBD1 matches 9 bases. After removal of 2 bases from V and 4 bases from J, the junction contained 5 bases not matched to a gene. The CDR3 sequence is 15 residues long. Germline V gene data show CDR1 as ENHRY and CDR2 as SYGVKD. The CDR3 nucleotides are TGTGCCATCAGTGAGGGGACAGGGACACCCTATGGCTACACCTTC. Translated, it gives CAISEGTGTPYGYTF.

The chain carries TRBV7-6 and TRBJ2-3; D may be TRBD2 (6 bases). V gave up 5 bases and J gave up 6 bases, with 24 bases separating them. Germline CDR1 is SGHVS and CDR2 is FNYEAQ. The CDR3 length is 17 residues. The CDR3 region has the DNA TGTGCCAGCAGCAAAACTTTACTAGCCCACTCCGGGGATACGCAGTATTTT. Protein sequence: CASSKTLLAHSGDTQYF.

The J gene is TRBJ2-5, the V gene TRBV10-3, with 9 bases fitting TRBD1. The V segment lost 6 bases and the J segment 4 bases; nucleotides outside the gene matches: 6. Germline-derived CDR1 and CDR2 are ENHRY and SYGVKD. CDR3 length equals 14 residues. The CDR3 loop is CAIRTGGRGETQYF. The CDR3, as DNA: TGTGCCATCAGAACAGGGGGCAGGGGAGAGACCCAGTACTTC.

The V gene is TRBV18, the J gene TRBJ2-7; 8 nucleotides match TRBD2. CDR1 and CDR2 from the germline V gene are KGHSH and LQKENI. Trimming removed 6 bases from V and 3 bases from J; junction bases left unmatched: 7. This CDR3 has 14 amino acids. This CDR3 is CASSGRGAYYEQYF. CDR3 DNA: TGTGCCAGCTCCGGGCGGGGGGCCTACTACGAGCAGTACTTC.

A note on this clone: The sample contains more than one DNA sequence encoding this CDR3. The CDR3: CASSRTSNYGYTF. The DNA for the CDR3 is TGTGCCAGCAGTAGGACATCTAACTATGGCTACACCTTC. This chain uses TRBV6-5 with TRBJ1-2, with D perhaps matching TRBD1 (5 bases). Deletions cut 5 bases from V and 0 bases from J, with 7 bases between. Germline CDR1 and CDR2: MNHEY and SVGAGI. This CDR3 is 13 amino acids long.

This clone was found once. This chain uses TRBV29-1 with TRBJ1-1; D is uncertain. V was clipped by 6 bases and J by 0 bases, with 5 bases between them. Germline CDR1 and CDR2: SQVTM and ANQGSEA. There are 11 residues in the CDR3. CDR3 nucleotides: TGCAGCGTGAGGGTGAACACTGAAGCTTTCTTT. Its protein is CSVRVNTEAFF. Full variable domain (rest looked up from reference TRBV29-1 and TRBJ1-1): SAVISQKPSRDICQRGTSLTIQCQVDSQVTMMFWYRQQPGQSLTLIATANQGSEATYESGFVIDKFPISRPNLTFSTLTVSNMSPEDSSIYLCSVRVNTEAFFGQGTRLTVV.

The chain couples TRBV28 to TRBJ2-2; D may be TRBD1 (5 bases). V lost 4 bases and J lost 0, with 9 bases in between. The CDR3 is made up of 15 amino acids. CDR1 and CDR2 from the germline V gene are MDHEN and SYDVKM. The CDR3 DNA follows: TGTGCCAGCAGTTCGCCGACAGCGAACACCGGGGAGCTGTTTTTT. It specifies CASSSPTANTGELFF.

CDR3 sequence reads: CATSTRESNYGYTF. CDR3 in DNA: TGTGCCACCAGTACCCGGGAATCTAACTATGGCTACACCTTC. The gene calls are TRBV15 and TRBJ1-2; D is ambiguous. CDR1 LNHNV and CDR2 YYDKDF come from the germline V gene (reference sequence). The germline V and J ends were trimmed by 6 bases and 0 bases, with 11 bases remaining between them. This CDR3 is 14 amino acids long.

The chain is built from TRBV15 and TRBJ2-5; D unclear. V lost 0 bases and J lost 8, with 7 bases in between. Germline loops: CDR1 LNHNV, CDR2 YYDKDF (reference sequence). CDR3 length equals 12 residues. CDR3 protein: CATSRDSYTQYF. The CDR3 DNA reads as TGTGCCACCAGCAGAGACAGTTACACCCAGTACTTC.

This chain links TRBV7-9 with TRBJ1-2; possibly TRBD1 for D (6 bases). V was pared by 2 bases and J by 3 bases, with 7 bases between. CDR3 length: 13 residues. The germline CDR1 and CDR2 sequences are SEHNR and FQNEAQ (reference sequence). The DNA for the CDR3 is TGTGCCAGCAGCTTAAGGACAGACTATGGCTACACCTTC. Protein product: CASSLRTDYGYTF.

The J gene is TRBJ1-1, the V gene TRBV5-1; D perhaps matches TRBD1 (5 bases). Trimming cost V 4 bases and J 1 base, with 11 bases left between them. Looked up from germline, CDR1 is SGHRS and CDR2 is YFSETQ. This CDR3 contains 14 residues. CDR3 amino acids: CASSVMTANTEAFF. Written as DNA, the CDR3 is TGCGCCAGCAGCGTAATGACAGCGAACACTGAAGCTTTCTTT.